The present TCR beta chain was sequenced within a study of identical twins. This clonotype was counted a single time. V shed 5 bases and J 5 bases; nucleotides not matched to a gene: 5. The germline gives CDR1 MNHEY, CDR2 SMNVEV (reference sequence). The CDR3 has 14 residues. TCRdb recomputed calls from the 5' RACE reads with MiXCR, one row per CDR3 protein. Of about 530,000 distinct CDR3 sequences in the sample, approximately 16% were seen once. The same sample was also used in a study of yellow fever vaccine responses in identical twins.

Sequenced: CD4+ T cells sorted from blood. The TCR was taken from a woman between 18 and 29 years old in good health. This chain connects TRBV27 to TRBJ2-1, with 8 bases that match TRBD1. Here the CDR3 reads CASSHRQGNNEQFF. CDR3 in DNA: TGTGCCAGCAGTCACCGACAGGGGAACAATGAGCAGTTCTTC.